This TCR beta chain derives from a study of T-cell reconstitution after alpha-beta-depleted transplantation in children. The germline V gene encodes CDR1 DFQATT and CDR2 SNEGSKA (reference sequence). The germline V and J ends were trimmed by 8 bases and 5 bases, with 15 bases remaining between them. The CDR3 is made up of 12 amino acids. Unique molecular identifiers were used in preparing the TCRbeta library. TCRdb processed the PCR reads anew with MiXCR; each CDR3 protein has one entry. Here the sample spans 230,000 or so distinct CDR3 sequences, around 9.7% being singletons. This clonotype was recorded at least ten times.

The clonotype originates from a human donor who donated a stem cell graft to a child with SCID. The genes are TRBV20-1 and TRBJ2-5, with D perhaps TRBD1 or TRBD2 (6 bases each). Sequenced material: PBMCs from the stem cell graft donor, taken from the stem cell graft. CDR3 residues: CSTRGGLETQYF. CDR3 DNA sequence: TGCAGTACCAGGGGAGGTTTGGAGACCCAGTACTTC.